The clone carrying this T cell receptor (beta chain) has a single count. These data belong to a study of technical replicates of blood from a handful of donors. The repertoire was sequenced with immunoSEQ multiplex PCR; TCRdb's copy has only in-frame clones and lacks some. The repertoire holds almost 90,000 clones, with just under 95% as singletons. CDR3 size: 12 residues. V lost 7 bases, J lost 4 bases, and 9 bases lay in between. CDR1 is KGHSY and CDR2 is FQNENV in the germline V gene. The receptor's source is a human donor in good health. This chain uses TRBV16 with TRBJ2-3, with D unresolved. The sample comprised T cells isolated from PBMCs. The CDR3 is CASKETADTQYF. CDR3 DNA: TGTGCCAGCAAGGAGACGGCAGATACGCAGTATTTT.